The 27 T cell receptor delta chains reported below all come from one sample, sequenced in a study of gamma-delta T cells after stem cell transplantation. TCRdb fed the RT-PCR reads into CATT to redo clone calling. This table holds over 2,000 delta-chain clones, less than 20% found once. Sequencing used gamma-delta T cells. Source of these receptors: a human donor. It is not recorded whose cells these are; they may come from a transplant donor. This table probably holds off-target reads from a library built for another chain.

The V and J genes are TRDV2 and TRDJ1; TRDD3 aligns across 7 bases. CDR3 size: 14 residues. V was pared by 2 bases and J by 1 base, with 3 bases of the junction left unmatched. Germline CDR1 reads GEAIGNYY; CDR2 reads EKD. Written as DNA, the CDR3 is TGTGCCTGTGACAACCTGGGGGTCACCGATAAACTCATCTTT. Encoded protein: CACDNLGVTDKLIF.

The chain has TRDV2 and TRDJ1; no clear D. V lost 1 base to trimming and J lost 2 bases, with 10 bases between them. From germline, CDR1 is GEAIGNYY and CDR2 EKD. The length of the CDR3 is 14 residues. CDR3 amino acids: CACDTVSRTDKLIF. The CDR3, as DNA: TGTGCCTGTGACACTGTGTCCCGGACCGATAAACTCATCTTT.

The gene calls are TRDV2 and TRDJ3; 13 nucleotides match TRDD3. With V trimmed by 3 bases and J by 2 bases, 12 bases remained unmatched. CDR3 length equals 21 residues. Germline V gene data show CDR1 as GEAIGNYY and CDR2 as EKD. CDR3 sequence: CACDSVLGDTRETWDTRQMFF. The CDR3 nucleotides are TGTGCCTGTGACTCTGTACTGGGGGATACGCGAGAGACCTGGGACACCCGACAGATGTTTTTC.

The V call is TRDV2, the J call TRDJ1, with a possible D match to TRDD2 (6 bases). Per the germline V gene, CDR1 is GEAIGNYY and CDR2 is EKD. Trimming took off 0 bases at V and 2 bases at J, with 27 bases between the two ends. The CDR3 runs to 20 residues. CDR3 nucleotide sequence: TGTGCCTGTGACACCGTAGGGGTCCTACAGACCCGACTGTCGACCGATAAACTCATCTTT. This codes for CACDTVGVLQTRLSTDKLIF.

The table lists this clone with a few counts. The rearrangement joins TRDV2 to TRDJ1; D ambiguous. V dropped 0 bases and J dropped 1 base, with 14 bases sitting between them. This CDR3 has 16 residues. Looked up from germline, CDR1 is GEAIGNYY and CDR2 is EKD. CDR3 loop: CACDTVETRVTDKLIF. DNA for the CDR3: TGTGCCTGTGACACCGTTGAAACTCGAGTCACCGATAAACTCATCTTT.

There are a few counts of this clone. This sequence joins TRDV2 and TRDJ1; TRDD3 agrees at 8 bases. Germline assignment: CDR1 GEAIGNYY and CDR2 EKD. With 3 bases clipped from V and 0 bases from J, the junction kept 14 bases outside the gene matches. The CDR3 has 18 amino acids. The CDR3 coding sequence is TGTGCCTGTGACCCGGTTACTGGGGGCAAAAGGAACACCGATAAACTCATCTTT. Its translation: CACDPVTGGKRNTDKLIF.

This chain links TRDV2 with TRDJ3, with 8 positions matching TRDD3. Per the germline V gene, CDR1 is GEAIGNYY and CDR2 is EKD. The J segment lost 0 bases and the V segment lost 0 bases, leaving 6 bases of the junction unmatched. This CDR3 is built from 19 residues. The CDR3 loop reads CACDTPLGDSSWDTRQMFF. The CDR3 nucleotides are TGTGCCTGTGACACCCCGCTGGGGGACAGCTCCTGGGACACCCGACAGATGTTTTTC.

Details on this clone: A far larger clone differs by one base, so this is likely a read error. The J gene is TRDJ1, the V gene TRDV2; possible D gene TRDD3, 8 bases. The CDR3 spans 19 residues. Germline CDR1 and CDR2: GEAIGNYY and EKD. The CDR3 DNA is TGTGCCTGTGACACCGTCTGGGGGACCACCGGTTCCTACACCGTTAAACTCATCTTT. This gives the protein CACDTVWGTTGSYTVKLIF.

The chain joins TRDV2 to TRDJ1; TRDD3 matches at 8 bases. CDR3 length equals 14 residues. The ends lost 3 bases at V and 3 bases at J; junction bases unmatched: 5. Looked up from germline, CDR1 is GEAIGNYY and CDR2 is EKD. The CDR3 region has the DNA TGTGCCTGTGACCTGGTGGGGGATTCCGATAAACTCATCTTT. Residues: CACDLVGDSDKLIF.

This clone appeared a few times. The CDR3: CACDTVPSYASGTGGYAVKLIF. The CDR3 region has the DNA TGTGCCTGTGACACCGTGCCTTCCTACGCGTCAGGTACTGGGGGATACGCTGTTAAACTCATCTTT. This rearrangement joins TRDV2 to TRDJ1, with 13 bases fitting TRDD3. The J segment lost 7 bases and the V segment lost 0 bases, leaving 25 bases of the junction unmatched. The CDR3 runs 22 residues. Germline CDR1 and CDR2: GEAIGNYY and EKD.

J is TRDJ1 and V is TRDV2, with 11 bases lining up with TRDD3. The CDR3 totals 17 residues. The germline gives CDR1 GEAIGNYY, CDR2 EKD. The V gene end was trimmed by 1 base and the J gene end by 10 bases; junction bases not matched to a gene: 16. CDR3: CACDTLGDTALTVRLIF. CDR3 sequence (DNA): TGTGCCTGTGACACTCTGGGGGATACCGCCCTTACTGTGCGACTCATCTTT.

This clone was detected a few times. Since a much larger clone is just one base distant, this may be a read error. The chain couples TRDV2 to TRDJ3, with 8 bases aligning to TRDD3. The CDR3 runs 19 residues. Germline values: CDR1 GEAIGNYY, CDR2 EKD. This chain's CDR3 is CARDPTGGLSSWDTRQMFF. The DNA of the CDR3 is TGTGCCCGTGACCCTACTGGGGGTTTAAGCTCCTGGGACACCCGACAGATGTTTTTC.

V gene TRDV2 combines with J gene TRDJ1; 12 bases are shared with TRDD3. CDR3 size: 17 residues. Trimming cost V 3 bases and J 1 base; bases outside gene matches: 8. Looked up from germline, CDR1 is GEAIGNYY and CDR2 is EKD. The CDR3 spells CACDGPLGDTLTDKLIF. Written as DNA, the CDR3 is TGTGCCTGTGACGGCCCCCTGGGGGATACGCTCACCGATAAACTCATCTTT.

This clone has a handful of counts. The rearrangement joins TRDV2 to TRDJ1, with 10 bases that match TRDD3. CDR1 is GEAIGNYY and CDR2 is EKD in the germline V gene. This CDR3 is built from 16 residues. V lost 7 bases, J lost 0 bases, and 10 bases stayed unmatched. The CDR3 region has the DNA TGTGCCTGCGATGTACTGGGGGATTTGGACACCGATAAACTCATCTTT. This sequence encodes CACDVLGDLDTDKLIF.

The J gene is TRDJ1, the V gene TRDV2; TRDD3 agrees at 13 bases. The CDR3 totals 17 residues. Germline lookup yields CDR1 GEAIGNYY and CDR2 EKD. V lost 3 bases and J lost 3; bases outside the gene matches: 9. CDR3 sequence reads: CACDVLGDTRNSDKLIF. The CDR3 region has the DNA TGTGCCTGTGACGTACTGGGGGATACGCGAAACTCCGATAAACTCATCTTT.

The chain employs TRDV2 and TRDJ1, with D perhaps matching TRDD3 (6 bases). Germline V CDR1 and CDR2: GEAIGNYY, EKD. The CDR3 extends over 15 amino acids. Trimming removed 0 bases at V and 11 bases at J, with 21 bases between. This CDR3 is CACDTVGGRTGKLIF. CDR3 in DNA: TGTGCCTGTGACACCGTGGGGGGGCGCACCGGTAAGCTCATCTTT.

The genes are TRDV2 and TRDJ1; TRDD3 agrees at 11 bases. Germline V gene lookup returns CDR1 GEAIGNYY and CDR2 EKD. The V segment lost 0 bases and the J segment 1 base; nucleotides outside the gene matches: 6. The CDR3 totals 17 residues. CDR3 nucleotide sequence: TGTGCCTGTGACACCCTGGGGGATACTCGTACCACCGATAAACTCATCTTT. Its translation is CACDTLGDTRTTDKLIF.

This clone occurred a few times. J is TRDJ1 and V is TRDV2, with TRDD3 matching over 10 bases. The CDR3 contains 17 residues. J was trimmed by 4 bases and V by 3 bases; bases with no gene match: 13. CDR1 and CDR2 from the germline V gene are GEAIGNYY and EKD. CDR3 sequence reads: CACDALSGGIRDDKLIF. CDR3 in DNA: TGTGCCTGTGACGCCTTGTCAGGGGGGATACGCGACGATAAACTCATCTTT.

This clone has a handful of counts. The sample has other DNA sequences that encode this CDR3 too. This sequence joins TRDV2 and TRDJ3; 11 nucleotides line up with TRDD3. Trimming took 0 bases from V and 3 from J; bases not matched to a gene: 15. This CDR3 is 22 amino acids long. Looked up from germline, CDR1 is GEAIGNYY and CDR2 is EKD. The CDR3 DNA reads as TGTGCCTGTGACACCGTGAGTCGACTGGGGGATAGCTTGGACTGGGACACCCGACAGATGTTTTTC. It specifies CACDTVSRLGDSLDWDTRQMFF.

This clone came up a few times. The junction and the germline gene differ at one end; a read error may be behind it. The rearrangement links TRDV2 to TRDJ1, with TRDD3 matching 8 bases. Germline loops: CDR1 GEAIGNYY, CDR2 EKD. The CDR3 runs to 15 residues. CDR3: CARDFVLGAPDKLIF. In DNA, the CDR3 is TGTGCCCGTGACTTCGTACTGGGGGCCCCCGATAAACTCATCTTT.

This clone was seen only once. This chain connects TRDV2 to TRDJ3; 9 nucleotides agree with TRDD3. With V trimmed by 5 bases and J by 0 bases, 13 bases remained unmatched. The germline gives CDR1 GEAIGNYY, CDR2 EKD. The CDR3 contains 20 residues. The CDR3 DNA reads as TGTGCCTGTGGCGACTTGGGGGATAGTCCGCGCTCCTGGGACACCCGACAGATGTTTTTC. This sequence encodes CACGDLGDSPRSWDTRQMFF.

V usage is TRDV2 and J usage is TRDJ1; possible D gene TRDD3, 6 bases. The CDR3 totals 15 residues. Trimming removed 7 bases from V and 3 bases from J, with 20 bases in between. Looked up from germline, CDR1 is GEAIGNYY and CDR2 is EKD. The CDR3 reads CACDPWGVHPDKLIF. The CDR3 DNA sequence: TGTGCCTGCGATCCTTGGGGGGTGCACCCCGATAAACTCATCTTT.

This clone was seen more than once but under ten times. The genes are TRDV2 and TRDJ1, with TRDD3 identical over 12 bases. CDR3 length: 18 residues. Germline V gene sequence: CDR1 GEAIGNYY, CDR2 EKD. V shed 0 bases and J 5 bases; nucleotides not matched to a gene: 12. The CDR3 bases are TGTGCCTGTGACACCGTGGGGCTGGGGGATACGCGGTGGGATAAACTCATCTTT. This encodes CACDTVGLGDTRWDKLIF.

In this sample, this clone turned up a few times. This sample includes further DNA sequences coding for the same CDR3. The chain links TRDV2 to TRDJ1; 8 positions agree with TRDD3. J was trimmed by 0 bases and V by 2 bases; bases with no gene match: 1. The CDR3 totals 14 residues. CDR1 GEAIGNYY and CDR2 EKD come from the germline V gene. CDR3 nucleotide sequence: TGTGCCTGTGACAAACTGGGGGACACCGATAAACTCATCTTT. This encodes CACDKLGDTDKLIF.

The rearrangement uses TRDV2 and TRDJ1; D gene ambiguous. Trimming took off 3 bases at V and 2 bases at J, with 18 bases between the two ends. CDR3 length equals 16 residues. Germline V gene sequence: CDR1 GEAIGNYY, CDR2 EKD. CDR3 sequence reads: CACDPVQHWMTDKLIF. The CDR3 DNA sequence: TGTGCCTGTGACCCGGTACAACATTGGATGACCGATAAACTCATCTTT.

The rearrangement links TRDV2 to TRDJ1; 13 positions match TRDD3. Trimming took 5 bases from V and 0 from J; bases not matched to a gene: 5. Per germline, CDR1 GEAIGNYY and CDR2 EKD. The CDR3 has 16 amino acids. The CDR3 is CACVSLGDTNTDKLIF. For the CDR3, the DNA is TGTGCCTGTGTCTCACTGGGGGATACGAACACCGATAAACTCATCTTT.

The rearrangement joins TRDV2 to TRDJ1; TRDD3 agrees at 8 bases. After removal of 0 bases from V and 2 bases from J, the junction contained 13 bases not matched to a gene. Per the germline V gene, CDR1 is GEAIGNYY and CDR2 is EKD. The CDR3 runs 18 residues. CDR3 nucleotides: TGTGCCTGTGACACCGTCTCGGGGGATAGGAGTTGGACCGATAAACTCATCTTT. This translates into CACDTVSGDRSWTDKLIF.